The source of this T cell receptor beta chain is a study of T cell responses to AZD1222 COVID-19 vaccine. General study results and limits: It was only after the peak T cell response that any repertoires were sampled. Seropositive at baseline were only a handful of AZD1222 recipients. Females outnumbered males among donors, who were mostly white British; clonal diversity was possibly underestimated. With dominance at 160-218 and 743-854, vaccine-associated CD4 TCRs spanned spike.

Here immunoSEQ multiplex PCR was the method, and the copy in TCRdb shows in-frame clones only, minus some. The sample includes 150,000 to 200,000 clones, 80% to 95% of them seen just once. V was clipped by 6 bases and J by 7 bases; unmatched bases: 5. Germline V gene data show CDR1 as SNHLY and CDR2 as FYNNEI. The CDR3 sequence is 13 residues long. As concerns this clone: Its target is not known.

This receptor was obtained from an adult in good health. This sequence joins TRBV2 and TRBJ2-5; TRBD2 matches 10 bases. The sequenced sample was peripheral blood, obtained on day 0 of AZD1222 vaccination. The CDR3 region has the DNA TGTGCCAGCAGCCTAGCGGGAGTGGGGACCCAGTACTTC. Its protein is CASSLAGVGTQYF. Together with reference TRBV2 and TRBJ2-5, the CDR3 gives the full variable domain: EPEVTQTPSHQVTQMGQEVILRCVPISNHLYFYWYRQILGQKVEFLVSFYNNEISEKSEIFDDQFSVERPDGSNFTLKIRSTKLEDSAMYFCASSLAGVGTQYFGPGTRLLVL.